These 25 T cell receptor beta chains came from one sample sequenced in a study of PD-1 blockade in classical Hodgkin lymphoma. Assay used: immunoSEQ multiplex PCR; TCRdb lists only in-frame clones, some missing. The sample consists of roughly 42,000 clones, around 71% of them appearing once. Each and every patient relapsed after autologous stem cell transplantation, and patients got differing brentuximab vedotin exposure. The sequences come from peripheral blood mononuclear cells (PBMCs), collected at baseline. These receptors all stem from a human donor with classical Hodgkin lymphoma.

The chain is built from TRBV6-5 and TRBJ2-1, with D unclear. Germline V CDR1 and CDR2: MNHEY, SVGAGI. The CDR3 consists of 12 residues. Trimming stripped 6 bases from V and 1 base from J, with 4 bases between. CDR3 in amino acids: CASSPSYNEQFF. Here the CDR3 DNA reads TGTGCCAGCAGCCCTTCCTACAATGAGCAGTTCTTC.

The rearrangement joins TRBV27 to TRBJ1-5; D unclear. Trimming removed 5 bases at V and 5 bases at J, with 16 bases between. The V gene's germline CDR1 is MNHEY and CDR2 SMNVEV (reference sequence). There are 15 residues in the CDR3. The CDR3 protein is CASSMDRGEDQPQHF. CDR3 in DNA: TGTGCCAGCAGTATGGACCGCGGAGAGGATCAGCCCCAGCATTTT.

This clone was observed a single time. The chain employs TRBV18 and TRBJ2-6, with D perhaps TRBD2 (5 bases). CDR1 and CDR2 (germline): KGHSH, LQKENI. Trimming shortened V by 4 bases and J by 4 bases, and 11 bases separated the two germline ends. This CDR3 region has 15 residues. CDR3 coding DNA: TGTGCCAGCTCACGCGGGCCCTCGGGGGCCAACGTCCTGACTTTC. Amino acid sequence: CASSRGPSGANVLTF.

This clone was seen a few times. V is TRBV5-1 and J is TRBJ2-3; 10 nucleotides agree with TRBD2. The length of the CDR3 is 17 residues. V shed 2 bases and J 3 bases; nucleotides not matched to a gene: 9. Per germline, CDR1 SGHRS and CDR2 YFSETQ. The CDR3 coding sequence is TGCGCCAGCAGCTTAAGCGGGGGGGCAGCTTGGACAGATACGCAGTATTTT. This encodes CASSLSGGAAWTDTQYF.

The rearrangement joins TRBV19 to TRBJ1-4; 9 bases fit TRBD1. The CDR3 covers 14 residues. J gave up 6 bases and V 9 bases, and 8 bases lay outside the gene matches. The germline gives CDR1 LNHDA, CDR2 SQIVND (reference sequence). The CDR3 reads CARPLTGGYEKLFF. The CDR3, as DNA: TGTGCCAGACCGTTGACAGGGGGTTATGAAAAACTGTTTTTT.

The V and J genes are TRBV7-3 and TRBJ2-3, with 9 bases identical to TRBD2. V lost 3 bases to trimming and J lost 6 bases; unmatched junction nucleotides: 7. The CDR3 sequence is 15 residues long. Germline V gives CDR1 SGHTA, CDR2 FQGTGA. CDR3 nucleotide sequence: TGTGCCAGCAGCTTTAGCGGGAGAGGGGTGGATACGCAGTATTTT. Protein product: CASSFSGRGVDTQYF.

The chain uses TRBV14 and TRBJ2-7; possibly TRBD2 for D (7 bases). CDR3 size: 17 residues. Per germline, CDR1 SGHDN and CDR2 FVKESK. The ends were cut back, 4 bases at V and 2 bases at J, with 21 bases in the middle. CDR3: CASSRTGTNRIAYEQYF. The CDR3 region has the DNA TGTGCCAGCAGCCGCACAGGGACTAATAGGATCGCCTACGAGCAGTACTTC.

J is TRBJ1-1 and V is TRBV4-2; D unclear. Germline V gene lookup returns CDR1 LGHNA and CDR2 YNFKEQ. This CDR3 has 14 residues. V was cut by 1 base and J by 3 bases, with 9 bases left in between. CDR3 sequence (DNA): TGTGCCAGCAGCCAAGTGGAGGGAGACACTGAAGCTTTCTTT. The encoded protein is CASSQVEGDTEAFF.

The CDR3 DNA follows: TGTGCCAGCAGCGGATTCCCAAGGACGGCGAACACTGAAGCTTTCTTT. Protein: CASSGFPRTANTEAFF. The genes are TRBV7-8 and TRBJ1-1; the D is unclear. Trimming cost V 5 bases and J 1 base, with 17 bases left between them. Germline CDR1 reads SGHVS; CDR2 reads FQNEAQ. This CDR3 contains 16 residues.

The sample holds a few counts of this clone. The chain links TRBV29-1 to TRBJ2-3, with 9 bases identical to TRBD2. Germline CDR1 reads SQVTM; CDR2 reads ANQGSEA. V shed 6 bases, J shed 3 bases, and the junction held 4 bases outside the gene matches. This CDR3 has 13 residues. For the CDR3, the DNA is TGCAGCGTGGAGCGGGGGGTAACAGATACGCAGTATTTT. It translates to CSVERGVTDTQYF.

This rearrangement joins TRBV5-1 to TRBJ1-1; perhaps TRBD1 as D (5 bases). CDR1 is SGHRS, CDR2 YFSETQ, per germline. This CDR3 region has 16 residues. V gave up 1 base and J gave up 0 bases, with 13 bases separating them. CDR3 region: CASSLTVGVMNTEAFF. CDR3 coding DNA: TGCGCCAGCAGCTTGACCGTGGGGGTCATGAACACTGAAGCTTTCTTT.

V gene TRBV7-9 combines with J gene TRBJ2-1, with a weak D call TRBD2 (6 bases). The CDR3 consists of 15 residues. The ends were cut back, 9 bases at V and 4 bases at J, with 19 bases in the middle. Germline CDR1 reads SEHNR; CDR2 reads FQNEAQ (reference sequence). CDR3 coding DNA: TGTGCCAGTTCCGATACCGGGAGACCTTACAATGAGCAGTTCTTC. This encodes CASSDTGRPYNEQFF.

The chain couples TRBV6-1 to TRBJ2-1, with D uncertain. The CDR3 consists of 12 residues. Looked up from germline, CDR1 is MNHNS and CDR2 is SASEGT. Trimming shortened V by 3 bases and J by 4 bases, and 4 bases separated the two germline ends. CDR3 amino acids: CASSDRYNEQFF. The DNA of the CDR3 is TGTGCCAGCAGTGATAGGTACAATGAGCAGTTCTTC.

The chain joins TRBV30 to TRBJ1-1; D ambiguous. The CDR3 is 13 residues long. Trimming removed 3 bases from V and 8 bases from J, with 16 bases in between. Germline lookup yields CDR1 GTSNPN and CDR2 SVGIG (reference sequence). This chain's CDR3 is CAWRGNGLGEAFF. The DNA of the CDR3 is TGTGCCTGGAGGGGCAATGGTCTCGGGGAAGCTTTCTTT.

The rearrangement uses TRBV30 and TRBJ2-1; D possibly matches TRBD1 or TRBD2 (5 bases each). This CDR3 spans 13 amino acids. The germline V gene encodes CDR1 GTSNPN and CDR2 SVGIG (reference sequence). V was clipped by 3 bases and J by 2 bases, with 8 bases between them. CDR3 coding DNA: TGTGCCTGGAGCGGGGCCACCTACAATGAGCAGTTCTTC. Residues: CAWSGATYNEQFF.

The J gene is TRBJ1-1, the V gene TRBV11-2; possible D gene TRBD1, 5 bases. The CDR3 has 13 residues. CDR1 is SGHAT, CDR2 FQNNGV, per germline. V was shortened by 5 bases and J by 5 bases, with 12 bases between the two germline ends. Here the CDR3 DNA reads TGTGCCAGCAGCCCCGCGGGGCGAACTGAAGCTTTCTTT. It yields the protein CASSPAGRTEAFF. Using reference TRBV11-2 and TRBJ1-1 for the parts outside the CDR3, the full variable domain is EAGVAQSPRYKIIEKRQSVAFWCNPISGHATLYWYQQILGQGPKLLIQFQNNGVVDDSQLPKDRFSAERLKGVDSTLKIQPAKLEDSAVYLCASSPAGRTEAFFGQGTRLTVV.

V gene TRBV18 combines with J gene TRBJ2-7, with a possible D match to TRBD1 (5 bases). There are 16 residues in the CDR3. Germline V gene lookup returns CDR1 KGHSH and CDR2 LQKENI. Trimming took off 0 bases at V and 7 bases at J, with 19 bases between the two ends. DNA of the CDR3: TGTGCCAGCTCACCACCGGAACTACAGGCCTTGAGAGAGCAGTACTTC. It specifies CASSPPELQALREQYF.

CDR3 amino acids: CASSFTSGPYIQETQYF. The CDR3 DNA reads as TGTGCCAGCAGCTTTACTAGCGGGCCGTATATCCAAGAGACCCAGTACTTC. The V call is TRBV11-2, the J call TRBJ2-5, with 9 bases matching TRBD2. CDR3 length: 17 residues. Germline V CDR1 and CDR2: SGHAT, FQNNGV. V lost 3 bases, J lost 1 base, and 9 bases stayed unmatched.

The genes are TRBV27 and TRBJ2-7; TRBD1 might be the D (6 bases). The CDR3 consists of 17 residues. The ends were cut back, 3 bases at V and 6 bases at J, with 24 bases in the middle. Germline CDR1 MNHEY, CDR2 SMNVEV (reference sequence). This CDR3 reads CASSFNPRTAIRPEQYF. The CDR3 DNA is TGTGCCAGCAGTTTCAACCCTAGGACAGCCATTCGACCCGAGCAGTACTTC.

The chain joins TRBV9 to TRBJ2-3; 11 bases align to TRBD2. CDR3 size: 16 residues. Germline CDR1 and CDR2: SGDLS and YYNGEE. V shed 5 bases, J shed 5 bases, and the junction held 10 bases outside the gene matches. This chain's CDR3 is CASSGASGGMGDTQYF. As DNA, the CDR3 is TGTGCCAGCAGTGGGGCTAGCGGGGGGATGGGAGATACGCAGTATTTT.

As DNA, the CDR3 is TGTGCCAGTAGTATACCGGGGCCGTATGGCTACACCTTC. Translating gives CASSIPGPYGYTF. The chain couples TRBV19 to TRBJ1-2, with D perhaps matching TRBD1 (5 bases). Trimming pared 2 bases from V and 5 bases from J, leaving 9 bases between. CDR3 length: 13 amino acids. Germline lookup yields CDR1 LNHDA and CDR2 SQIVND (reference sequence).

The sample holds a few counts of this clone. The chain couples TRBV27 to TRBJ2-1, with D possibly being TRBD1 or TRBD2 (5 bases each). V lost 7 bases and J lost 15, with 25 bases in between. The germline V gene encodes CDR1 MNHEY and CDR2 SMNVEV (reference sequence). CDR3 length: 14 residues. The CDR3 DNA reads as TGTGCCAGCAATATCCGGGGCCAGGGTTTTCATCCGTTCTTC. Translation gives CASNIRGQGFHPFF.

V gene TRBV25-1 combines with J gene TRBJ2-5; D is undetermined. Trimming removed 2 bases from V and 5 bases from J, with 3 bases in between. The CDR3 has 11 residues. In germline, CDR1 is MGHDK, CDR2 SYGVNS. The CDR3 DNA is TGTGCCAGCAGTGAAGGGGAGACCCAGTACTTC. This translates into CASSEGETQYF.

CDR3 protein: CASSSGTGRPEAFF. Written as DNA, the CDR3 is TGCGCCAGCAGCTCGGGGACAGGGAGGCCTGAAGCTTTCTTT. The chain couples TRBV5-1 to TRBJ1-1, with 9 bases aligning to TRBD1. The V gene's germline CDR1 is SGHRS and CDR2 YFSETQ. The V gene end was trimmed by 3 bases and the J gene end by 6 bases; junction bases not matched to a gene: 6. The CDR3 is 14 amino acids.

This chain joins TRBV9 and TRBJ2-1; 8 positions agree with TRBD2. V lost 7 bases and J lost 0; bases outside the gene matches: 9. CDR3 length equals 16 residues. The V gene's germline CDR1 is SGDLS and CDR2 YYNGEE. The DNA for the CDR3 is TGTGCCAGCCATACGGGCGGGAGGAGCTCCTACAATGAGCAGTTCTTC. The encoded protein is CASHTGGRSSYNEQFF.